These 31 T cell receptor beta chains share one sample of origin, sequenced in a study of blood T cell repertoires in COVID-19. Assay used: immunoSEQ multiplex PCR; TCRdb lists only in-frame clones, some missing. The table shows 220,000 or so clones, with about 88% occurring only once. Sequenced material: peripheral blood. All receptors derive from a woman aged 50 to 65 with COVID-19, enrolled during active disease.

The rearrangement joins TRBV27 to TRBJ1-1, with 8 nucleotides matching TRBD1. The CDR3 spans 14 residues. V was clipped by 8 bases and J by 1 base; unmatched bases: 6. Germline lookup yields CDR1 MNHEY and CDR2 SMNVEV (reference sequence). CDR3 DNA sequence: TGTGCCAGCGCAGGGGGCCCTAAGAACACTGAAGCTTTCTTT. Translation gives CASAGGPKNTEAFF.

This chain uses TRBV7-8 with TRBJ2-2; perhaps TRBD1 as D (5 bases). Per germline, CDR1 SGHVS and CDR2 FQNEAQ. The CDR3 extends over 15 amino acids. V was trimmed by 5 bases and J by 1 base, leaving 11 bases between them. Written as DNA, the CDR3 is TGTGCCAGCAGCCACGGTCAGGGGAACACCGGGGAGCTGTTTTTT. The encoded protein is CASSHGQGNTGELFF.

J is TRBJ1-3 and V is TRBV25-1, with D tentatively TRBD1 (5 bases). Trimming removed 6 bases at V and 2 bases at J, with 11 bases between. The CDR3 has 14 residues. The germline V gene has CDR1 MGHDK and CDR2 SYGVNS. The CDR3 DNA reads TGTGCCAGCAGCTTCAGGGATACTGGAAACACCATATATTTT. Its protein product is CASSFRDTGNTIYF. The full variable domain, its missing parts supplied by reference TRBV25-1 and TRBJ1-3, is EADIYQTPRYLVIGTGKKITLECSQTMGHDKMYWYQQDPGMELHLIHYSYGVNSTEKGDLSSESTVSRIRTEHFPLTLESARPSHTSQYLCASSFRDTGNTIYFGEGSWLTVV.

CDR3 bases: TGTGCCAGCAGCCCCCGGACAGGTAGCAATGAAAAACTGTTTTTT. Translating gives CASSPRTGSNEKLFF. The chain couples TRBV7-2 to TRBJ1-4; TRBD1 aligns across 7 bases. V lost 5 bases and J lost 5; bases outside the gene matches: 8. CDR3 size: 15 residues. Germline V gene data show CDR1 as SGHTA and CDR2 as FQGNSA.

This chain connects TRBV6-1 to TRBJ2-1; tentatively, D is TRBD2 (6 bases). Per germline, CDR1 MNHNS and CDR2 SASEGT. The CDR3 has 17 residues. V lost 0 bases and J 0 bases, leaving 12 bases between the germline ends. CDR3 in DNA: TGTGCCAGCAGTGAAGCGGGGGGAAAAGGCTCCTACAATGAGCAGTTCTTC. Amino acid sequence: CASSEAGGKGSYNEQFF.

CDR3 bases: TGCGCCAGCAGCTTGGAGGTTCCGGGGGTCTATGGCTACACCTTC. Amino acid sequence: CASSLEVPGVYGYTF. The chain has TRBV5-1 and TRBJ1-2; D may be TRBD1 (5 bases). Trimming left V 0 bases short and J 4 bases short, with 13 bases between. Germline V CDR1 and CDR2: SGHRS, YFSETQ. This CDR3 region has 15 residues.

This chain uses TRBV15 with TRBJ2-1, with 10 bases fitting TRBD2. V trimming: 1 base; J trimming: 8 bases; junction bases outside the gene matches: 11. CDR1 and CDR2 (germline): LNHNV, YYDKDF (reference sequence). CDR3 length: 17 amino acids. Here the CDR3 reads CATSRGLRSGGAHEQFF. DNA for the CDR3: TGTGCCACCAGCAGAGGACTGAGAAGCGGGGGGGCCCATGAGCAGTTCTTC.

The chain has TRBV11-2 and TRBJ2-3, with a possible D match to TRBD2 (6 bases). Trimming removed 5 bases from V and 11 bases from J, with 17 bases in between. Germline CDR1 SGHAT, CDR2 FQNNGV. The CDR3 length is 13 residues. The CDR3 reads CASSPRDGGMQYF. In nucleotides, the CDR3 is TGTGCCAGCAGCCCCCGCGACGGGGGAATGCAGTATTTT.

The J gene is TRBJ2-1, the V gene TRBV3-1 (or the pseudogene TRBV3-2); TRBD2 matches at 8 bases. The CDR3 contains 15 residues. Germline CDR1 reads LGHDT; CDR2 reads YNNKEL (reference sequence). V shed 2 bases, J shed 8 bases, and the junction held 8 bases outside the gene matches. DNA of the CDR3: TGTGCCAGCAGCCAATCCGGGGGGGCCTTCGATGAGCAGTTCTTC. Its protein is CASSQSGGAFDEQFF.

The chain joins TRBV25-1 to TRBJ1-6; TRBD1 is a possible D gene (6 bases). The CDR3 length is 15 residues. Germline CDR1 and CDR2: MGHDK and SYGVNS. V was pared by 2 bases and J by 10 bases, with 15 bases between. This CDR3 is CASSESRGQSSPLHF. CDR3 DNA: TGTGCCAGCAGTGAAAGCAGGGGACAATCATCACCCCTCCACTTT.

The count of this clone is one. The chain carries TRBV15 and TRBJ2-4; 12 positions match TRBD1. The CDR3 length is 20 residues. The V gene's germline CDR1 is LNHNV and CDR2 YYDKDF (reference sequence). Trimming took 3 bases from V and 1 from J; bases not matched to a gene: 13. CDR3 nucleotides: TGTGCCACCAGCAGCGGCGCCGGGACAGGGGGCGTTTCGGCCAAAAACATTCAGTACTTC. This gives the protein CATSSGAGTGGVSAKNIQYF.

The rearrangement uses TRBV27 and TRBJ2-1; 7 positions agree with TRBD2. V gave up 2 bases and J gave up 4 bases; unmatched junction bases: 2. Looked up from germline, CDR1 is MNHEY and CDR2 is SMNVEV (reference sequence). The CDR3 has 14 residues. The CDR3 DNA sequence: TGTGCCAGCAGTTTAGCGGGGGTATACAATGAGCAGTTCTTC. Its protein is CASSLAGVYNEQFF.

This chain uses TRBV5-4 with TRBJ1-1; 8 positions match TRBD1. The V and J ends lost 4 bases and 5 bases, in that order; junction bases with no gene match: 7. The CDR3 covers 14 residues. Germline-derived CDR1 and CDR2 are SGHNT and YYREEE (reference sequence). CDR3 sequence (DNA): TGTGCCAGCAGCGCTAGGACAGGGCCAACTGAAGCTTTCTTT. Translated, it gives CASSARTGPTEAFF.

This clone occurred many times. The chain uses TRBV12-3 or TRBV12-4 and TRBJ1-6, with D perhaps matching TRBD1 (6 bases). Deletions cut 6 bases from V and 7 bases from J, with 10 bases between. This CDR3 contains 13 residues. CDR3 amino acids: CASSWGRNSPLHF. CDR3 coding DNA: TGTGCCAGCAGCTGGGGGCGAAATTCACCCCTCCACTTT.

This rearrangement joins TRBV11-3 to TRBJ1-1; D is undetermined. CDR3 length: 11 residues. The V end lost 0 bases, the J end lost 10 bases, and 6 bases lay between the germline ends. Germline V CDR1 and CDR2: SGHNT, YENEEA. CDR3 in amino acids: CASSLDRGAFF. DNA of the CDR3: TGTGCCAGCAGCTTAGACCGGGGAGCTTTCTTT.

The rearrangement links TRBV6-2 or TRBV6-3 to TRBJ1-2; 11 positions agree with TRBD1. V was clipped by 5 bases and J by 10 bases; unmatched bases: 3. Germline loops: CDR1 MNHEY, CDR2 SVGEGT. The CDR3 totals 12 residues. The CDR3 coding sequence is TGTGCCAGCAGTGGGGACAGGGGGATCTACACCTTC. Translated, it gives CASSGDRGIYTF.

This chain joins TRBV19 and TRBJ2-2; tentatively, D is TRBD1 (6 bases). V was trimmed by 7 bases and J by 5 bases, leaving 11 bases between them. Germline V gene lookup returns CDR1 LNHDA and CDR2 SQIVND (reference sequence). This CDR3 is built from 13 residues. The CDR3 sequence is CASTTGWTGELFF. The CDR3 DNA reads TGTGCCAGTACAACAGGGTGGACCGGGGAGCTGTTTTTT.

V and J are TRBV19 and TRBJ1-1; 8 bases are shared with TRBD1. The junction had 2 bases not matched to a gene; V was cut back by 7 bases and J by 1 base. Germline CDR1 LNHDA, CDR2 SQIVND (reference sequence). This CDR3 region has 13 residues. CDR3 amino acids: CASTGTGNTEAFF. CDR3 in DNA: TGTGCCAGTACCGGGACAGGGAACACTGAAGCTTTCTTT. The whole variable domain, filled in from reference TRBV19 and TRBJ1-1, reads DGGITQSPKYLFRKEGQNVTLSCEQNLNHDAMYWYRQDPGQGLRLIYYSQIVNDFQKGDIAEGYSVSREKKESFPLTVTSAQKNPTAFYLCASTGTGNTEAFFGQGTRLTVV.

The V gene is TRBV2, the J gene TRBJ2-1; possible D gene TRBD1, 6 bases. There are 12 residues in the CDR3. Trimming left V 5 bases short and J 9 bases short, with 11 bases between. Per the germline V gene, CDR1 is SNHLY and CDR2 is FYNNEI. As DNA, the CDR3 is TGTGCCAGCAGTATACAGGGTGGTGAGCAGTTCTTC. Translating it yields CASSIQGGEQFF.

The CDR3, as DNA: TGTGCCAGCAGCTCAGGGAGGGAGCAGTACTTC. Translation gives CASSSGREQYF. The chain couples TRBV7-2 to TRBJ2-7; TRBD2 might be the D (6 bases). The V end was cut by 4 bases, the J end by 7 bases, with 8 bases between. The CDR3 consists of 11 residues. In germline, CDR1 is SGHTA, CDR2 FQGNSA.

The J gene is TRBJ2-3, the V gene TRBV7-2; a possible D gene is TRBD2 (5 bases). V was cut by 5 bases and J by 6 bases, with 15 bases left in between. The CDR3 extends over 14 amino acids. The germline V gene encodes CDR1 SGHTA and CDR2 FQGNSA. CDR3 amino acids: CASSPGLAWDTQYF. The CDR3 region has the DNA TGTGCCAGCAGCCCCGGACTGGCGTGGGATACGCAGTATTTT.

V gene TRBV2 combines with J gene TRBJ2-5; D might be TRBD2 (5 bases). The CDR3 consists of 14 residues. Germline V gene sequence: CDR1 SNHLY, CDR2 FYNNEI. The V and J ends lost 3 bases and 1 base respectively, with 9 bases between them. CDR3 coding DNA: TGTGCCAGCAGTGACCCGGACTCCCAAGAGACCCAGTACTTC. As protein: CASSDPDSQETQYF. The entire variable domain, with the rest obtained from reference TRBV2 and TRBJ2-5, is as follows: EPEVTQTPSHQVTQMGQEVILRCVPISNHLYFYWYRQILGQKVEFLVSFYNNEISEKSEIFDDQFSVERPDGSNFTLKIRSTKLEDSAMYFCASSDPDSQETQYFGPGTRLLVL.

This clone was seen only a few times. The J gene is TRBJ1-3, the V gene TRBV19; D perhaps matches TRBD1 (6 bases). The V end was cut by 2 bases, the J end by 0 bases, with 14 bases between. The germline gives CDR1 LNHDA, CDR2 SQIVND (reference sequence). The CDR3 covers 17 residues. The DNA for the CDR3 is TGTGCCAGTAGTATAAAAGGACAGAAAATCTCTGGAAACACCATATATTTT. It yields the protein CASSIKGQKISGNTIYF.

J is TRBJ2-3 and V is TRBV5-4; the match to TRBD2 covers 7 bases. CDR3 length equals 17 residues. V lost 0 bases, J lost 0 bases, and 7 bases stayed unmatched. Germline V gene data show CDR1 as SGHNT and CDR2 as YYREEE (reference sequence). CDR3 bases: TGTGCCAGCAGCTTGGTTCTCCTAGCGGCGAGCACAGATACGCAGTATTTT. Amino acids: CASSLVLLAASTDTQYF.

This chain uses TRBV12-5 with TRBJ1-2; D is uncertain. Per germline, CDR1 LGHNT and CDR2 FRNRAP. V lost 1 base, J lost 4 bases, and 16 bases lay in between. This CDR3 region has 16 residues. In DNA, the CDR3 is TGTGCTAGTGGTTTGGCCTTCCGGGATTGGGGCTATGGCTACACCTTC. Translated: CASGLAFRDWGYGYTF.

This clone showed up just a few times. CDR3 region: CASSFTGGLGNEQFF. The CDR3 DNA follows: TGCGCCAGCAGCTTCACGGGGGGGCTAGGAAATGAGCAGTTCTTC. The genes are TRBV5-1 and TRBJ2-1, with 8 positions matching TRBD2. The CDR3 sequence is 15 residues long. Trimming removed 2 bases from V and 7 bases from J; junction bases left unmatched: 8. Germline V gene data show CDR1 as SGHRS and CDR2 as YFSETQ. Together with reference TRBV5-1 and TRBJ2-1, the CDR3 gives the full variable domain: KAGVTQTPRYLIKTRGQQVTLSCSPISGHRSVSWYQQTPGQGLQFLFEYFSETQRNKGNFPGRFSGRQFSNSRSEMNVSTLELGDSALYLCASSFTGGLGNEQFFGPGTRLTVL.

This chain uses TRBV4-1 with TRBJ2-5, with D tentatively TRBD2 (6 bases). Germline CDR1 and CDR2: MGHRA and YSYEKL. Trimming took off 4 bases at V and 5 bases at J, with 17 bases between the two ends. CDR3 length equals 15 residues. The CDR3 nucleotides are TGCGCCAGCAGCCGCCTCTTGGGGGGACGGGAGACCCAGTACTTC. Protein sequence: CASSRLLGGRETQYF.

The V gene is TRBV9, the J gene TRBJ1-3, with 10 bases matching TRBD1. The CDR3 contains 16 residues. The germline CDR1 and CDR2 sequences are SGDLS and YYNGEE. V was pared by 6 bases and J by 4 bases, with 10 bases of the junction left unmatched. CDR3 sequence (DNA): TGTGCCAGCACCCAGGGACAGGGGACGAACGGAAACACCATATATTTT. This sequence encodes CASTQGQGTNGNTIYF.

This rearrangement joins TRBV3-1 (or the pseudogene TRBV3-2) to TRBJ1-2; TRBD1 might be the D (5 bases). The germline gives CDR1 LGHDT, CDR2 YNNKEL (reference sequence). The CDR3 spans 14 residues. V was trimmed by 4 bases and J by 6 bases, leaving 15 bases between them. CDR3 protein: CASSPSQGSDGYTF. As DNA, the CDR3 is TGTGCCAGCAGCCCCTCTCAGGGAAGTGATGGCTACACCTTC.

The V call is TRBV6-7, the J call TRBJ1-1; no definite D call. TRBV6-7 is labeled an ORF, and its function is uncertain. This CDR3 has 13 amino acids. Trimming shortened V by 4 bases and J by 2 bases, and 8 bases separated the two germline ends. CDR3 DNA: TGTGCCAGCAGTTCGAGGTCAAACACTGAAGCTTTCTTT. Residues: CASSSRSNTEAFF.

V is TRBV11-2 and J is TRBJ1-2; the match to TRBD1 covers 8 bases. This CDR3 has 13 amino acids. Germline lookup yields CDR1 SGHAT and CDR2 FQNNGV. Trimming at V came to 1 base and at J to 5 bases, leaving 0 bases not matched to a gene. CDR3 DNA sequence: TGTGCCAGCAGCTTAGGGACAGGGTATGGCTACACCTTC. Protein product: CASSLGTGYGYTF. Together with reference TRBV11-2 and TRBJ1-2, the CDR3 gives the full variable domain: EAGVAQSPRYKIIEKRQSVAFWCNPISGHATLYWYQQILGQGPKLLIQFQNNGVVDDSQLPKDRFSAERLKGVDSTLKIQPAKLEDSAVYLCASSLGTGYGYTFGSGTRLTVV.